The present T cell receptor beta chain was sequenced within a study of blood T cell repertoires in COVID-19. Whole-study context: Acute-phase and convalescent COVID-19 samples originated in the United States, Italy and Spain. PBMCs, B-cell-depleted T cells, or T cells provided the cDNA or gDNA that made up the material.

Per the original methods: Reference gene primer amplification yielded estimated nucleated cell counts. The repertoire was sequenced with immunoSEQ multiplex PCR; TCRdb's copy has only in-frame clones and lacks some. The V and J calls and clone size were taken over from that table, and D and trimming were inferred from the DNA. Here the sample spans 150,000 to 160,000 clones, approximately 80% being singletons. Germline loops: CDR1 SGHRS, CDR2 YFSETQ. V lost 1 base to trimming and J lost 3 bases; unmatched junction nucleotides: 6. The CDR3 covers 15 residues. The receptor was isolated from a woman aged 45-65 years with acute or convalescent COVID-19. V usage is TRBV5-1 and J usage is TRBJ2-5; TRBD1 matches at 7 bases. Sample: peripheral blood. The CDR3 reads CASSLMTGSEETQYF. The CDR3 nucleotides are TGCGCCAGCAGCTTGATGACAGGGTCGGAAGAGACCCAGTACTTC.